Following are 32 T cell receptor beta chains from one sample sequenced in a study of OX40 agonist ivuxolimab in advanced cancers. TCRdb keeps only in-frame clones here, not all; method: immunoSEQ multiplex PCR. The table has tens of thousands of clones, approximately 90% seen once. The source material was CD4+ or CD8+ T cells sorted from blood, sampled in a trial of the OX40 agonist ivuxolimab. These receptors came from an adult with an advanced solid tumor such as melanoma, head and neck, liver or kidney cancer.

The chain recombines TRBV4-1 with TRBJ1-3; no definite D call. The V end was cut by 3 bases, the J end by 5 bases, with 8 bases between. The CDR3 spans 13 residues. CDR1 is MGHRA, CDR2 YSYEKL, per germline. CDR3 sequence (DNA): TGCGCCAGCAGCCAGGCCGTGCGAAACACCATATATTTT. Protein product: CASSQAVRNTIYF.

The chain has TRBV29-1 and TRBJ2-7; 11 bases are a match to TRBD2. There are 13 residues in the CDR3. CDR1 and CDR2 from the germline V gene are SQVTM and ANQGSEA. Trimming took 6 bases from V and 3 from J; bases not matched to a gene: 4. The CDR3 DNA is TGCAGCGTCTCCGGACTAGCGGGCTACGAGCAGTACTTC. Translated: CSVSGLAGYEQYF.

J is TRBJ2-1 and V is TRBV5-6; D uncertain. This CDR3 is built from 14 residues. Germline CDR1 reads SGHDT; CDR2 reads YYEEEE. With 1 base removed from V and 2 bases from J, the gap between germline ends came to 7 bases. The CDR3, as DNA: TGTGCCAGCAGCTTGTGGCAGGCCTACAATGAGCAGTTCTTC. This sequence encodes CASSLWQAYNEQFF.

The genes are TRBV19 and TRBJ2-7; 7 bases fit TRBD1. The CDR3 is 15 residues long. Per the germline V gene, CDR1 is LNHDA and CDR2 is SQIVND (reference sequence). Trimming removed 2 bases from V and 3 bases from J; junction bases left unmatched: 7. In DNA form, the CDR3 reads TGTGCCAGTAGTATACCCGGGACAGAACGCTACGAGCAGTACTTC. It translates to CASSIPGTERYEQYF.

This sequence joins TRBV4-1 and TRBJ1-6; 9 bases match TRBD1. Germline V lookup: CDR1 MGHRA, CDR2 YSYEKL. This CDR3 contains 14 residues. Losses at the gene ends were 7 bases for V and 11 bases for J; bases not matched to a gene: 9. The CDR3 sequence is CASKGRDRVAPLHF. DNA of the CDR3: TGCGCCAGCAAGGGGCGGGACAGGGTTGCACCCCTCCACTTT.

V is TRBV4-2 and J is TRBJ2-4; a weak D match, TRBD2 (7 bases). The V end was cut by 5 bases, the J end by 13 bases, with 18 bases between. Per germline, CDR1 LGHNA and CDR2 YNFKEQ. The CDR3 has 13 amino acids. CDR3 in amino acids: CASSSDRGAHQYF. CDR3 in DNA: TGTGCCAGCAGCTCGGACCGGGGGGCCCACCAGTACTTC.

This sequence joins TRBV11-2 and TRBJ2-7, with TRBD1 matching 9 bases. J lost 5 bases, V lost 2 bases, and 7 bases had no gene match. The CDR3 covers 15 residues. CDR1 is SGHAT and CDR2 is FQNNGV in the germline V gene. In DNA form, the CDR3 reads TGTGCCAGCAGCTTAACCGGGACAGGGAGGAACGAGCAGTACTTC. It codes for CASSLTGTGRNEQYF.

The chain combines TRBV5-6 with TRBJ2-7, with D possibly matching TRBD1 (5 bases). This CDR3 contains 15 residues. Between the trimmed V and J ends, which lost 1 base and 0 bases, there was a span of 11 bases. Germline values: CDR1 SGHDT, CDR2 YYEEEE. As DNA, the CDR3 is TGTGCCAGCAGCTTGTACCAGGGAACCTCCTACGAGCAGTACTTC. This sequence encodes CASSLYQGTSYEQYF.

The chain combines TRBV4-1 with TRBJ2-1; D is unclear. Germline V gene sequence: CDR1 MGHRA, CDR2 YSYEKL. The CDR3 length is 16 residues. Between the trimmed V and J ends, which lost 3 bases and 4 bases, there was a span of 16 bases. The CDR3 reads CASSHSNANPYNEQFF. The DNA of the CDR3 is TGCGCCAGCAGCCACTCGAATGCGAATCCTTACAATGAGCAGTTCTTC.

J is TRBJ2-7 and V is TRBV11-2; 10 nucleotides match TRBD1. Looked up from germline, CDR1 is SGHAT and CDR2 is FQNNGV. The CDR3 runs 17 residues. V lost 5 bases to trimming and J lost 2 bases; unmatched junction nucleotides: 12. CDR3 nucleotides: TGTGCCAGCAGCGTCGGTGAAGACAGGGGGCGCCCCTACGAGCAGTACTTC. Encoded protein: CASSVGEDRGRPYEQYF.

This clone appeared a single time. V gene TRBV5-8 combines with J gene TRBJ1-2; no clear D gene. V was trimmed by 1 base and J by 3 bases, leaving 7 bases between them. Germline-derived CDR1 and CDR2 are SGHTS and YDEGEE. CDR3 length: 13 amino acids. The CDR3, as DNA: TGTGCCAGCAGCTTGTGGACCTACTATGGCTACACCTTC. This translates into CASSLWTYYGYTF.

DNA of the CDR3: TGTGCCAGCAGCAGGGGGGTTGGGGCCAACGTCCTGACTTTC. Protein sequence: CASSRGVGANVLTF. The genes are TRBV21-1 and TRBJ2-6; TRBD2, the table's D call, was not compared with the DNA. TRBV21-1 is shown as a pseudogene. CDR3 length: 14 amino acids.

The CDR3 DNA reads as TGTGCCTGGAACCTGGGACAGGGGAAGACCTATAGCTATGGCTACACCTTC. This codes for CAWNLGQGKTYSYGYTF. The chain links TRBV30 to TRBJ1-2, with 10 bases identical to TRBD1. The CDR3 sequence is 17 residues long. CDR1 is GTSNPN and CDR2 is SVGIG in the germline V gene (reference sequence). Trimming at V came to 4 bases and at J to 4 bases, leaving 15 bases not matched to a gene.

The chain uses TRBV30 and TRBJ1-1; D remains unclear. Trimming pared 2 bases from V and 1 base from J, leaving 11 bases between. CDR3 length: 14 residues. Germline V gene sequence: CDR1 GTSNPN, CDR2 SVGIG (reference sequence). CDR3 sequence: CAWSKTRENTEAFF. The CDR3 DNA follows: TGTGCCTGGAGTAAGACTAGGGAGAACACTGAAGCTTTCTTT.

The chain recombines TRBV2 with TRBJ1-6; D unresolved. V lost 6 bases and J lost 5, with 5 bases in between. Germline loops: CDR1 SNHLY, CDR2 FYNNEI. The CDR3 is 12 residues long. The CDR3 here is CASRRDNSPLHF. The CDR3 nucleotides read TGTGCCAGCAGGAGGGATAATTCACCCCTCCACTTT.

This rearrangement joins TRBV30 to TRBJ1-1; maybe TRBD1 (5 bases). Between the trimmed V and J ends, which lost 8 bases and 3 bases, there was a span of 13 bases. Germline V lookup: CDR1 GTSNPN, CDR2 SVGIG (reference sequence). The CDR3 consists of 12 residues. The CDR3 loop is CAQGTVYTEAFF. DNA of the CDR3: TGTGCCCAAGGGACGGTATACACTGAAGCTTTCTTT.

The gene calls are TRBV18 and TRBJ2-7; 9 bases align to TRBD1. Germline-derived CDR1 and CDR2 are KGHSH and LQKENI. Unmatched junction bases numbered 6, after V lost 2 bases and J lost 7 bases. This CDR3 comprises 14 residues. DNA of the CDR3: TGTGCCAGCTCACCAAGACAGGGGGTTAGGGAGCAGTACTTC. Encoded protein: CASSPRQGVREQYF.

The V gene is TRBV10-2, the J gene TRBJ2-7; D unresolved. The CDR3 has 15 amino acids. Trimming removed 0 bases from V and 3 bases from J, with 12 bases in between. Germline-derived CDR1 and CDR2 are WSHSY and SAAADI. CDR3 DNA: TGCGCCAGCAGTGAGTCGACTGGCGCCCGCTACGAGCAGTACTTC. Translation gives CASSESTGARYEQYF.

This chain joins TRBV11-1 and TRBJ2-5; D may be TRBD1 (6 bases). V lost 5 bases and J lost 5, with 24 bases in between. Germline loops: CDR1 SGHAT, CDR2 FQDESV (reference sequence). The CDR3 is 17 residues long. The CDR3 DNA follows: TGTGCCAGCAGCCCCCTGGGGGCAGGGCTATATCAGGAGACCCAGTACTTC. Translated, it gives CASSPLGAGLYQETQYF.

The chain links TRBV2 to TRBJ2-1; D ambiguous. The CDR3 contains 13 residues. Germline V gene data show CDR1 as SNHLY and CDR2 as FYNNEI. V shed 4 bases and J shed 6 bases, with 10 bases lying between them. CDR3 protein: CASSGQRVNEQFF. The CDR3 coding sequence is TGTGCCAGCAGTGGACAAAGGGTCAATGAGCAGTTCTTC.

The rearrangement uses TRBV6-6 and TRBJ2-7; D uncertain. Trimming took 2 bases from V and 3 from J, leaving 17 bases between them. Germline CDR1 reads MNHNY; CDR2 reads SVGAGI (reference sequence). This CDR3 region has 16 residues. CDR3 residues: CASSYGSRQIHYEQYF. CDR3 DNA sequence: TGTGCCAGCAGTTACGGATCGAGGCAGATACACTACGAGCAGTACTTC.

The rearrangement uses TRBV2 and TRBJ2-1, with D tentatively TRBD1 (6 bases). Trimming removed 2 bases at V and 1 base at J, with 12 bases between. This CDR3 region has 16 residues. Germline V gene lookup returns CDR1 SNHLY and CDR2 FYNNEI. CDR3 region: CASSEWGRISYNEQFF. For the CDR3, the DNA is TGTGCCAGCAGTGAATGGGGGCGCATATCCTACAATGAGCAGTTCTTC.

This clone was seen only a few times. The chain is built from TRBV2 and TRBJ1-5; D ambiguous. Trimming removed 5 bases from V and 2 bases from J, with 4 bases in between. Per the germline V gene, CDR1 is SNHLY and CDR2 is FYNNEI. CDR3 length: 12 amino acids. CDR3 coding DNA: TGTGCCAGCAGTAGGGGCAATCAGCCCCAGCATTTT. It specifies CASSRGNQPQHF.

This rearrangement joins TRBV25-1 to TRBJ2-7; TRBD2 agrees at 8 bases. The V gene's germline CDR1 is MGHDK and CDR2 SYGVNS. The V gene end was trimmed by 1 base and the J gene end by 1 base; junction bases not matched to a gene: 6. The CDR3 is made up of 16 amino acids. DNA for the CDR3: TGTGCCAGCAGTGAATCCGCGGGGGGCAGGTCCTACGAGCAGTACTTC. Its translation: CASSESAGGRSYEQYF.

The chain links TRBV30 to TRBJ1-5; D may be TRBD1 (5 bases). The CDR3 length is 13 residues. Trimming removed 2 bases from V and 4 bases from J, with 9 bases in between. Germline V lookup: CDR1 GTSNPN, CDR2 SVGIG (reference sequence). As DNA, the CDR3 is TGTGCCTGGAGTAGAGGGGTAAATCAGCCCCAGCATTTT. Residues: CAWSRGVNQPQHF.

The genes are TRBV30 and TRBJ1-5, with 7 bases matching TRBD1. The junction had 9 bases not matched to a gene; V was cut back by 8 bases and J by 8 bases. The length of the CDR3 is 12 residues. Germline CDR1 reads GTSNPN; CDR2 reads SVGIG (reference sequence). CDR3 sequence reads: CAMDRPGKPQHF. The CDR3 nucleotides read TGTGCCATGGACAGGCCGGGAAAGCCCCAGCATTTT.

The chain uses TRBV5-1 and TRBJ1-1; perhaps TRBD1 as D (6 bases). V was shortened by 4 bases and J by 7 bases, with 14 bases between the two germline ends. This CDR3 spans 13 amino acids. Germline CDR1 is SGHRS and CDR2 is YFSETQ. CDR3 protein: CASSTQGRGEAFF. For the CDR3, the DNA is TGCGCCAGCAGCACACAGGGAAGGGGTGAAGCTTTCTTT.

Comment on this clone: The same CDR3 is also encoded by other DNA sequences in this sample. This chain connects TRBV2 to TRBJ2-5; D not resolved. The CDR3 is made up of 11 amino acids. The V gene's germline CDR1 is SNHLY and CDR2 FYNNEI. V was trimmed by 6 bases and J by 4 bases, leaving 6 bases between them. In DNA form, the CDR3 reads TGTGCCAGCAGCTCAGCAGAGACCCAGTACTTC. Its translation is CASSSAETQYF.

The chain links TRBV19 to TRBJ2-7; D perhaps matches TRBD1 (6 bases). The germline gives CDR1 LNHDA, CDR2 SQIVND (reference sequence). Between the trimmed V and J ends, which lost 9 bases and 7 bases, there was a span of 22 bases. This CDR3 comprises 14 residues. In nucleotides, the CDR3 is TGTGCCAGCAACCGGGACACAGGCCTTTTGGAGCAGTACTTC. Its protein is CASNRDTGLLEQYF.

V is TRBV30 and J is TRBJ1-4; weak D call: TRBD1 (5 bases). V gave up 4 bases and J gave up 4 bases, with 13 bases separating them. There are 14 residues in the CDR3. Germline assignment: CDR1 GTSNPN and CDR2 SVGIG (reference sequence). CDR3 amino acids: CAWNAGTGNEKLFF. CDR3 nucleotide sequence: TGTGCCTGGAACGCCGGGACGGGTAATGAAAAACTGTTTTTT.

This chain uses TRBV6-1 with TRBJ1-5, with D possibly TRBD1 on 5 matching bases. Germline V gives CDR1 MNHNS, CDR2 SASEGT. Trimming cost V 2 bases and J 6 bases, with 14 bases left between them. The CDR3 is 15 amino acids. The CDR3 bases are TGTGCCAGCAGTGAATCGGGTCAGGGTGGTCAGCCCCAGCATTTT. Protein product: CASSESGQGGQPQHF.

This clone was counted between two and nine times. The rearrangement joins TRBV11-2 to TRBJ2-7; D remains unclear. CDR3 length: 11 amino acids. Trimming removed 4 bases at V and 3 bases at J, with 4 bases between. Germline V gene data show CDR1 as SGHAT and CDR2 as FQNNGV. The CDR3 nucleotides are TGTGCCAGCAGCTCCCACTACGAGCAGTACTTC. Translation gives CASSSHYEQYF.